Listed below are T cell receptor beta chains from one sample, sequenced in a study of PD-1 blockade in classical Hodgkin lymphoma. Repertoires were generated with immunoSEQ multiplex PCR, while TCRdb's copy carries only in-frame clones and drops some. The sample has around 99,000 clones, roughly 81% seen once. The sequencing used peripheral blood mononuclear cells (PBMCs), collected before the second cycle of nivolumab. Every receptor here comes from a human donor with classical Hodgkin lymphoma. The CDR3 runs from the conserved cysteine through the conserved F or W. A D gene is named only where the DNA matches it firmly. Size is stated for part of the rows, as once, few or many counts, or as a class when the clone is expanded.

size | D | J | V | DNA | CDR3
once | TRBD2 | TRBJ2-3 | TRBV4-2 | TGTGCCAGCAGCCTACAGACTAGCGGCACAGATACGCAGTATTTT | CASSLQTSGTDTQYF
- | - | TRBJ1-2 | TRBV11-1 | TGTGCCAGCAGCTCAGGACGGAATCTCTATGGCTACACCTTC | CASSSGRNLYGYTF
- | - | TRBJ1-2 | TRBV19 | TGTGCCAGTAGCAGACAGGTTTCGAGTTATGGCTACACCTTC | CASSRQVSSYGYTF
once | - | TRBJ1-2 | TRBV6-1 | TGTGCCAGCAGTGAATACCACGGACTCCCAGGAGGCTACACCTTC | CASSEYHGLPGGYTF
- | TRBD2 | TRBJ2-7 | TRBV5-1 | TGCGCCAGCAGCTTGGGACTAGCGGGAGCCTCCTACGAGCAGTACTTC | CASSLGLAGASYEQYF
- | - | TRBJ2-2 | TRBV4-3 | TGCGCCAGCAGCCAAGCTCGGACAGCGAACACCGGGGAGCTGTTTTTT | CASSQARTANTGELFF
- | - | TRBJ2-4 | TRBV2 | TGTGCCAGCAGATACGAGGCGCTAGCCAAAAACATTCAGTACTTC | CASRYEALAKNIQYF
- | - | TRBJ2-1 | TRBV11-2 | TGTGCCAGCAGCCTAGGGCGCGGACAGATCTACAATGAGCAGTTCTTC | CASSLGRGQIYNEQFF
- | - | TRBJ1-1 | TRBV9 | TGTGCCAGCAGCGGTCGGGGCTTGGACACTGAAGCTTTCTTT | CASSGRGLDTEAFF
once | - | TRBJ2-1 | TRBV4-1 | TGCGCCAGCAGCCTGTGGGGGTACAATGAGCAGTTCTTC | CASSLWGYNEQFF
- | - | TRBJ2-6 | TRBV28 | TGTGCCAGCAGTTTACCGGGACTGAGCTCTGGGGCCAACGTCCTGACTTTC | CASSLPGLSSGANVLTF
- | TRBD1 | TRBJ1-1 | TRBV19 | TGTGCCAGTAGTAGGACAGGGGGCGCAAACACTGAAGCTTTCTTT | CASSRTGGANTEAFF
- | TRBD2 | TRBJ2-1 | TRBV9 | TGTGCCAGCAGCGTAGGAACTAGCGGAGCCTACAATGAGCAGTTCTTC | CASSVGTSGAYNEQFF
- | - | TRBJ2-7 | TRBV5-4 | TGTGCCAGCAGCCTTGAGAGGGCGGACCTAAGACGGCCCTACGAGCAGTACTTC | CASSLERADLRRPYEQYF
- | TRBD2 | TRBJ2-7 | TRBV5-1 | TGCGCCAGCAGCTTGGATCGGGGGGCCTACGAGCAGTACTTC | CASSLDRGAYEQYF
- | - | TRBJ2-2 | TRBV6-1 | TGTGCCAGCAGCCTAATGGGGAACACCGGGGAGCTGTTTTTT | CASSLMGNTGELFF
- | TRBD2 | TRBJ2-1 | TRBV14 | TGTGCCAGCAGCCAAGATCTTGTACTAGCGGGTGGTGAGCAGTTCTTC | CASSQDLVLAGGEQFF
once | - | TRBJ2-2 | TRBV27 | TGTGCCAGCAGTTTCCGGCCCGGGGAGCTGTTTTTT | CASSFRPGELFF
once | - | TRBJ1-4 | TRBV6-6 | TGTGCCACCCTTGGGTGGGGAACTAATGAAAAACTGTTTTTT | CATLGWGTNEKLFF
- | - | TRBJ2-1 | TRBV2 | TGTGCCAGCAGACAGGGTTTGGCGTACAATGAGCAGTTCTTC | CASRQGLAYNEQFF
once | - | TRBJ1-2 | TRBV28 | TGTGCCAGCAGTTTTACCCCGTCAGTCTCCAACTATGGCTACACCTTC | CASSFTPSVSNYGYTF
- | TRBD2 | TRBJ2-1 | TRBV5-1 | TGCGCCAGCAGCTTGCGGGAGGGGTTCGATGAGCAGTTCTTC | CASSLREGFDEQFF
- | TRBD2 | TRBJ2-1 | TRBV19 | TGTGCCAGTAGTTGGACTAGCGGGAGCTCCTACAATGAGCAGTTCTTC | CASSWTSGSSYNEQFF